This passage covers 10 T cell receptor beta chains from one sample sequenced in a study of T cells in Graves' hyperthyroidism and ophthalmopathy. It was RNA transcripts that yielded the amplified TCR beta CDR3 regions. The TCR CDR3 was amplified in a first-round RT-PCR using the HTBI primer set. MiXCR, run by TCRdb on the multiplex PCR reads, gives a single entry per CDR3 protein. The table has some 620,000 distinct CDR3 sequences, around 15% seen once; the top ten hold less than 4.5%. Source material: blood. The receptors were gathered from a woman younger than 45 with Graves' hyperthyroidism.

Notes on this clonotype: This may arise from a read error, as a much more abundant clone is one base away. The chain has TRBV30 and TRBJ2-5; weak D call: TRBD2 (6 bases). The CDR3 consists of 12 residues. With 4 bases removed from V and 6 bases from J, the gap between germline ends came to 12 bases. Germline CDR1 GTSNPN, CDR2 SVGIG (reference sequence). The CDR3 DNA is TGTGCCTGGAATTGGAGGGAGCAGACCCAGTACTTC. This gives the protein CAWNWREQTQYF.

In this sample, this clonotype turned up a few times. Being one base from a much bigger clone, this may be a read error. This rearrangement joins TRBV27 to TRBJ2-2; TRBD2 is a possible D gene (5 bases). Per the germline V gene, CDR1 is MNHEY and CDR2 is SMNVEV (reference sequence). This CDR3 has 13 residues. CDR3 sequence reads: CASSYGNAGELFF. In DNA, the CDR3 is TGTGCCAGCAGTTACGGGAACGCCGGGGAGCTGTTTTTT.

In its sample, this clonotype was seen many times. In DNA form, the CDR3 reads TGTGCCAGCAGGGACAGGGTAACCCCGGGGGACGAGCAGTACTTC. Translation: CASRDRVTPGDEQYF. This sequence joins TRBV2 and TRBJ2-7, with 8 bases identical to TRBD1. Trimming at V came to 6 bases and at J to 5 bases, leaving 12 bases not matched to a gene. The CDR3 is 15 amino acids. The germline V gene has CDR1 SNHLY and CDR2 FYNNEI.

This clonotype was observed a few times. CDR3: CASSLSRPTRASTDTQYF. In nucleotides, the CDR3 is TGTGCCAGCAGCCTGTCTCGACCGACCAGGGCTAGCACAGATACGCAGTATTTT. The chain recombines TRBV14 with TRBJ2-3; possibly TRBD1 for D (5 bases). The CDR3 length is 18 residues. V shed 4 bases and J shed 0 bases, with 20 bases lying between them. Germline CDR1 and CDR2: SGHDN and FVKESK.

This clonotype appeared many times. The chain employs TRBV28 and TRBJ2-1, with D possibly called TRBD1 or TRBD2 (5 bases each). This CDR3 comprises 15 residues. Between the trimmed V and J ends, which lost 8 bases and 0 bases, there was a span of 14 bases. Per germline, CDR1 MDHEN and CDR2 SYDVKM. The CDR3 bases are TGTGCCAGCGGGGGACGCGGACGCTCCTACAATGAGCAGTTCTTC. Protein sequence: CASGGRGRSYNEQFF.

This clonotype has ten or more counts. The V gene is TRBV3-1, the J gene TRBJ2-7; 7 positions match TRBD2. Germline lookup yields CDR1 LGHDT and CDR2 YNNKEL (reference sequence). This CDR3 contains 13 residues. Germline trimming cut 5 bases from V and 6 bases from J; bases unmatched to any gene: 7. The CDR3 DNA reads TGTGCCAGCAGCATAGCCGGCGGGGGCGAGCAGTACTTC. Amino acids: CASSIAGGGEQYF.

Notes on this clonotype: A much larger clone differs by one base, so this may be a read error. The chain has TRBV18 and TRBJ1-2; a weak D match, TRBD1 (5 bases). CDR3 size: 13 residues. Trimming took off 4 bases at V and 7 bases at J, with 13 bases between the two ends. Germline CDR1 and CDR2: KGHSH and LQKENI. The CDR3 coding sequence is TGTGCCAGCTCACACGACGGGGCAGGTGGCTACACCTTC. This sequence encodes CASSHDGAGGYTF.

This clonotype has a count of ten or more. The chain joins TRBV6-5 to TRBJ1-1; D remains unclear. Germline CDR1 reads MNHEY; CDR2 reads SVGAGI. Trimming left V 2 bases short and J 4 bases short, with 11 bases between. This CDR3 is built from 14 residues. The CDR3 nucleotides read TGTGCCAGCAGTTACGACGGACGTGGCACTGAAGCTTTCTTT. Its translation: CASSYDGRGTEAFF.

Concerning this clonotype itself: As the CDR3 is not closed by the conserved phenylalanine or tryptophan, this likely results from a read error. V is TRBV6-2 or TRBV6-3 and J is TRBJ2-7; 11 nucleotides match TRBD2. Germline V gives CDR1 MNHEY, CDR2 SVGEGT. This CDR3 spans 14 amino acids. After removal of 8 bases from V and 2 bases from J, the junction contained 5 bases not matched to a gene. CDR3 sequence reads: CASGGLAAPYEQYS. The CDR3, as DNA: TGTGCCAGCGGGGGACTAGCGGCCCCCTACGAGCAGTACTCC.

The V gene is TRBV7-9, the J gene TRBJ2-7, with 9 nucleotides matching TRBD1. The CDR3 length is 15 residues. After removal of 6 bases from V and 5 bases from J, the junction contained 11 bases not matched to a gene. The germline V gene has CDR1 SEHNR and CDR2 FQNEAQ (reference sequence). The DNA for the CDR3 is TGTGCCAGCAGTTCAACCGGGACAGGGAGGAACGAGCAGTACTTC. Its protein product is CASSSTGTGRNEQYF.